The clone carrying this TCR beta chain has more than one count but fewer than ten. Its specificity is not known. This sample stems from a study of cytomegalovirus exposure and HLA in healthy donors. General study points: One later analysis, an examination of the 90 to 150 validation repertoires, found that first-cohort TCR clusters tended to co-occur in them. The classifier reportedly diagnosed cytomegalovirus status with high sensitivity and specificity. Some public TCRs appeared in many individuals, while most sequences were rare. The study flagged some 170 TCR beta chains as cytomegalovirus-associated.

Data came from immunoSEQ multiplex PCR; TCRdb stores just in-frame clones and leaves some out. This sample has approximately 65,000 clones, with nearly 95% found just once. Between the trimmed V and J ends, which lost 1 base and 3 bases, there was a span of 9 bases. The V gene's germline CDR1 is LNHDA and CDR2 SQIVND (reference sequence). The CDR3 contains 14 residues. The chain couples TRBV19 to TRBJ1-1; no definite D call. Sample: PBMCs. The TCR originated in a man aged 18 to 35 in good health and CMV-seropositive. CDR3 amino acids: CASSIGGGDTEAFF. The CDR3 nucleotides read TGTGCCAGTAGTATAGGAGGCGGGGACACTGAAGCTTTCTTT.